The T cell receptor (beta chain) under discussion was sequenced for a study of blood T cells in healthy people across ages (dated by TCRdb to between 2015 and 2017). Study-level background: In model experiments, roughly one uniquely barcoded TCR beta cDNA molecule per two T cells was captured by template switching. Donors of different ages were randomly distributed across sequencing lanes to avoid experimental bias. Age-related changes in TCR beta repertoire diversity were measured in the study by deep sequencing normalized with unique cDNA molecular identifiers. For two donors (one aged 18 to 30 and one aged 80 or older), the study analyzed two additional independent replicas of 1 million unique cDNA reads from the same blood draw. Four age groups were formed from the donors: young (average about 15 years), middle-aged (around 40), aged (62) and long-lived (about 80).

Overall study results and their limits: Compared with the aged group, the long-lived group had more naive CD4+ T cells, fewer expanded clones and increased TCR diversity, suggesting age selection. As age increased, observed TCR beta diversity per million T cells dropped in a roughly linear way, and a significant reduction was already evident by age roughly 40. There was a strong correlation between observed TCR beta diversity and the percentage of naive T cells measured by flow cytometry. Donor CMV infection status was unknown, potentially confounding age-related changes in expanded clonotypes. Bulk unsorted PBMC profiling prevented conclusive comparison of naive and antigen-experienced compartments. Estimates of total diversity based on one million sequenced T cells were regarded as lower bounds and as underestimates.

Of note for this clonotype: Its target antigen remains unknown. Qualities for individual bases were not recorded, and no much larger clone is one base off.

The library came from 5' RACE. The sequencing machine was an Illumina HiSeq 2500. A second roughly 6 to 12 cycle PCR used a sample-barcoded 5' primer and a J-beta primer mix. A template-switch 5' adaptor carrying 12 random nucleotides introduced a unique molecular identifier onto each TCR beta cDNA molecule. At least 2.5 million CDR3-containing paired-end reads were obtained from each sample. First-strand cDNA synthesis was performed from all RNA using the Mint cDNA synthesis kit, with priming by a TRBC-specific oligonucleotide. Following uracil-DNA glycosylase treatment, all cDNA underwent a first 18-cycle PCR with the universal primers M1SS and BC2_uni_R. Concerning the study's data processing: For normalization, 1 million high-quality reads, each with a distinct molecular identifier, were randomly selected from each sample. Instead of being binned into consensus sequences, reads that shared molecular identifiers were thrown out. CDR3 identification, clonotype clustering and error correction used MiTCR with a Q25 quality threshold and the strictest error-elimination algorithm. A nonparametric unseen species model with Euler transformation was used to estimate lower-bound total TCR beta diversity. TCRdb reworked the public reads: Q25 trimming with fastp, MiXCR clone assembly, productive beta chains retained. Rows with a matching CDR3 protein are joined into one entry that keeps the most common DNA and genes. It is TCRdb's table, rather than the study itself, that gives the V and J calls and clone size. The sample records hundreds of thousands of distinct CDR3 sequences, 56% of which are singletons. The top ten clones comprise about 26% of the sample.

CDR1 and CDR2, per the germline V gene (reference sequence), are MNHNY and SVGAGI. Relative to germline, V is 8 bases shorter and J is 0 bases shorter, with 11 bases between their ends. Including cysteine and phenylalanine, the CDR3 has 15 amino acids. CDR3 DNA only is kept here, 45 bases in frame from base 1. Donors were approximately 42 systemically healthy Caucasian individuals from Russia aged roughly 6 to 90 years. Each donor gave around 9 milliliters of peripheral blood, collected into EDTA-treated Vacutainer tubes. Ficoll-Paque density-gradient centrifugation was used to isolate PBMCs, with at least 7 million obtained per sample. Total RNA was extracted from PBMCs with Trizol reagent, with at least 6 micrograms obtained per sample. The percentages of naive CD45RAhigh/CD27high T cells were determined by flow cytometry on a PBMC aliquot from every donor.

Sequencing was performed on blood. The chain employs TRBV6-6 and TRBJ1-6; the D gene lacks a confident call. The TCR comes from a man aged 35 to 55 in good health. The DNA sequence is TGTGCCAGCGCTTATGAGAGCTCCTATAATTCACCCCTCCACTTT. This encodes CASAYESSYNSPLHF.